This T cell receptor beta chain was sequenced for a study of T cells in Graves' hyperthyroidism and ophthalmopathy. Stable disease denoted Graves' hyperthyroidism without ophthalmopathy progression within 18 months. Researchers amplified the TCR beta CDR3 regions from RNA transcripts. When the TCR CDR3 underwent first-round RT-PCR, the HTBI primer set was used. TCRdb used MiXCR to reprocess the multiplex PCR reads, holding one entry per CDR3 protein. Counted here are approximately 420,000 distinct CDR3 sequences, 14% to 15% occurring once; the ten biggest clones make up approximately 32%. V shed 1 base and J shed 5 bases, with 20 bases lying between them. Germline CDR1 LNHNV, CDR2 YYDKDF (reference sequence). CDR3 length: 17 amino acids.

What was sequenced was blood. This chain links TRBV15 with TRBJ2-5, with D perhaps TRBD2 (6 bases). The source of this sequence is a woman aged 25 to 39 with Graves' hyperthyroidism. The CDR3: CATSRGVIGSMWETQYF. Here the CDR3 DNA reads TGTGCCACCAGCAGAGGGGTGATCGGGAGTATGTGGGAGACCCAGTACTTC.